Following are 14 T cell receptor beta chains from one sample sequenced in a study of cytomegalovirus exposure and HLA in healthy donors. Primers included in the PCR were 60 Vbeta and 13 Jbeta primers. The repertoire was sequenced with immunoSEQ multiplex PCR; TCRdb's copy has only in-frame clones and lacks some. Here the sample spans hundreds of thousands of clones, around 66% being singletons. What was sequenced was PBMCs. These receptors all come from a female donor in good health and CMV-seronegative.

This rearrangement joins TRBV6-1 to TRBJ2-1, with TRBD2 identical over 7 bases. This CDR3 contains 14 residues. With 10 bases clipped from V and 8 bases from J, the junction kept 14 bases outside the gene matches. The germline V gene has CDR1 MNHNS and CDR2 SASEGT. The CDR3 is CATRGVLAHDEQFF. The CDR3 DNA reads TGTGCCACCCGGGGGGTACTAGCGCACGATGAGCAGTTCTTC.

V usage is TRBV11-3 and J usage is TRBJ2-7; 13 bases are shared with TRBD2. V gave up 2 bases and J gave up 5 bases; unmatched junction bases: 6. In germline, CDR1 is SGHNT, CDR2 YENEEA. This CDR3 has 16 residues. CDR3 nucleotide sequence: TGTGCCAGCAGCTTAAGGACTAGCGGGAGCGGGGACGAGCAGTACTTC. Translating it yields CASSLRTSGSGDEQYF.

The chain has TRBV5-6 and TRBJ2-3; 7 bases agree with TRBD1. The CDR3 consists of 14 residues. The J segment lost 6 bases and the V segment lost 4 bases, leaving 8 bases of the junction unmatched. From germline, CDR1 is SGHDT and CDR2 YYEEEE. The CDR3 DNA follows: TGTGCCAGCAGCGAGGACAGGCTTATCGATACGCAGTATTTT. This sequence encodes CASSEDRLIDTQYF.

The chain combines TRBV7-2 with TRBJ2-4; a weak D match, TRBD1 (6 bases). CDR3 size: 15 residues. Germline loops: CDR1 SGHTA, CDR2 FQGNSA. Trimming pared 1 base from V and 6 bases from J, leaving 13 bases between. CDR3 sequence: CASSLGDGRGNIQYF. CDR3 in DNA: TGTGCCAGCAGCTTAGGAGATGGCAGGGGAAACATTCAGTACTTC.

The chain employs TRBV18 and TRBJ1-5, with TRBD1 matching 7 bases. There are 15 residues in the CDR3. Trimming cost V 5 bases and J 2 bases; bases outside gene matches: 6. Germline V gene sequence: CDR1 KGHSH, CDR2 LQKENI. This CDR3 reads CASSGQDPGNQPQHF. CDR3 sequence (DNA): TGTGCCAGCTCAGGACAGGACCCAGGCAATCAGCCCCAGCATTTT.

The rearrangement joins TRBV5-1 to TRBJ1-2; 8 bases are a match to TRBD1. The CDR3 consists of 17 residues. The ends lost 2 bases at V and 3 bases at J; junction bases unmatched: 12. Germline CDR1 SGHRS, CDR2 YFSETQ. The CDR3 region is CASSFFSRGLRDYGYTF. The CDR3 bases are TGCGCCAGCAGCTTCTTTTCCAGGGGGCTAAGGGACTATGGCTACACCTTC.

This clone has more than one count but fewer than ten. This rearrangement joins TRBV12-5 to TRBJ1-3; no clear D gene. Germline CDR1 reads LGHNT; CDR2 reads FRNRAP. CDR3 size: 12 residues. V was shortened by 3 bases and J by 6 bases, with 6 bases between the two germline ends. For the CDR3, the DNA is TGTGCTAGTGGTTTCCCCCAAAACACCATATATTTT. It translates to CASGFPQNTIYF.

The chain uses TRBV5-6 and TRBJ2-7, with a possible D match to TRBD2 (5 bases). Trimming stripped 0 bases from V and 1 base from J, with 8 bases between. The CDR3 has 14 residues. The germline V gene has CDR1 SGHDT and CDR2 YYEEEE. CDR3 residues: CASSLGTRSYEQYF. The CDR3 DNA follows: TGTGCCAGCAGCTTGGGGACTCGATCCTACGAGCAGTACTTC.

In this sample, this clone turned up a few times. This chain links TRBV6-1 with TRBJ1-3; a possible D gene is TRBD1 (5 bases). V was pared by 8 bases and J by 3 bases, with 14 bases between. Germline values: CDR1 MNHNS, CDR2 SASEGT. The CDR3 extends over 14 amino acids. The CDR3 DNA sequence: TGTGCCAGCGGGGGGACCTCCAATGGAAACACCATATATTTT. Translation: CASGGTSNGNTIYF.

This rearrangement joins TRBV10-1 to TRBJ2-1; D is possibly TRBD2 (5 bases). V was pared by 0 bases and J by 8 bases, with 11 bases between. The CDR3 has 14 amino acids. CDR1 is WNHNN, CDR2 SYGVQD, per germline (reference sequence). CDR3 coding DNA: TGCGCCAGCAGTGAGTCGATTCCCGGGGATGAGCAGTTCTTC. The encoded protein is CASSESIPGDEQFF.

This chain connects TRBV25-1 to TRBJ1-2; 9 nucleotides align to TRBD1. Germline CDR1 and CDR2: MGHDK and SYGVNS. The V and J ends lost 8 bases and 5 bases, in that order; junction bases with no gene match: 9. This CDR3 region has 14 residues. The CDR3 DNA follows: TGTGCCAGCCGCGCCGGGACAGGGAGGTATGGCTACACCTTC. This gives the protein CASRAGTGRYGYTF.

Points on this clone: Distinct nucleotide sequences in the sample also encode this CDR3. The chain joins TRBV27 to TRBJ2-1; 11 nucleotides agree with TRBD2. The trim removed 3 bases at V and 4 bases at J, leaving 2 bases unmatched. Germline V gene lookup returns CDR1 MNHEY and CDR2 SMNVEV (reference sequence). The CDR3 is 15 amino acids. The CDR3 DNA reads TGTGCCAGCAGTTTGGGACTAGCGGTTTACAATGAGCAGTTCTTC. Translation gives CASSLGLAVYNEQFF.

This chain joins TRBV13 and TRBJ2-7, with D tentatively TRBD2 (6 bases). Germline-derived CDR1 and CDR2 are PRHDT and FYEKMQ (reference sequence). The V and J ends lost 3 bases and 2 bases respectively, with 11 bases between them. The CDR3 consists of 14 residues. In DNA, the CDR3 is TGTGCCAGCAGCTTGACGGCGGGGCCCTACGAGCAGTACTTC. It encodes CASSLTAGPYEQYF. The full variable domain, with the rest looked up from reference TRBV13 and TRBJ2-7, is AAGVIQSPRHLIKEKRETATLKCYPIPRHDTVYWYQQGPGQDPQFLISFYEKMQSDKGSIPDRFSAQQFSDYHSELNMSSLELGDSALYFCASSLTAGPYEQYFGPGTRLTVT.

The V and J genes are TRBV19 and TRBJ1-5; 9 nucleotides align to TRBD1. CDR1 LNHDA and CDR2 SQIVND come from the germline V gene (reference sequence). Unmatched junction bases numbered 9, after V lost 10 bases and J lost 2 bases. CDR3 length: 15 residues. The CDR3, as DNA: TGTGCCACTTCGACAGGGGGGCTCGGCAATCAGCCCCAGCATTTT. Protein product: CATSTGGLGNQPQHF.